The rows below give T cell receptor beta chains drawn from one sample of a study of CD4 T cell repertoires in COVID-19. Measured with immunoSEQ multiplex PCR; TCRdb has only the in-frame clones, and not every one. Of 23,000 or so clones in the sample, around 87% were seen once. This material consisted of central memory CD4+ T cells from blood, taken before the COVID-19 pandemic. The receptors derive from a human donor who had COVID-19. CDR3s include the opening cysteine and the closing phenylalanine or tryptophan. Fields, in order: D gene, V gene, clone size, J gene, CDR3 DNA, CDR3 protein. The D gene is left open where the match is weak. Size tells how often a clone was seen (once, few, many) or the class of an expanded clone, and some rows leave it out.

>TRBD2|TRBV7-3|NA|TRBJ2-7
TGTGCCAGCAGCCTTACTAGCGGGGGGGCTTACGAGCAGTACTTC
CASSLTSGGAYEQYF
>TRBD1|TRBV10-3|NA|TRBJ1-2
TGTGCCATCAGGAGAACTAGGACAGGGTCTAACTATGGCTACACCTTC
CAIRRTRTGSNYGYTF
>NA|TRBV11-2|NA|TRBJ2-3
TGTGCCAGCAGCTTAGATCCGGGAGTGGCAGATACGCAGTATTTT
CASSLDPGVADTQYF
>TRBD2|TRBV2|NA|TRBJ2-7
TGTGCCAGCAGGCGAGGACTAGCGGGAGGGGGTGACGAGCAGTACTTC
CASRRGLAGGGDEQYF
>TRBD1|TRBV19|NA|TRBJ1-2
TGTGCCAGTACCGGGACAGGGGGCGCCGGGTATGGCTACACCTTC
CASTGTGGAGYGYTF
>TRBD1|TRBV7-2|NA|TRBJ2-7
TGTGCCAGCAGCCCAGCATCGGGGACAGGGCGGTACGAGCAGTACTTC
CASSPASGTGRYEQYF
>NA|TRBV5-4|NA|TRBJ2-1
TGTGCCAGCAGCCACCCCGACTATTCCTACAATGAGCAGTTCTTC
CASSHPDYSYNEQFF
>NA|TRBV10-3|NA|TRBJ2-7
TGTGCCATCGGTGCCAGCTCCTACGAGCAGTACTTC
CAIGASSYEQYF
>TRBD1|TRBV18|few|TRBJ1-1
TGTGCCAGCTCACTCGGGGCGTGGGACAGGGAAGGCACTGAAGCTTTCTTT
CASSLGAWDREGTEAFF
>TRBD2|TRBV2|NA|TRBJ2-5
TGTGCCAGCAGTAATAGCGGGGGGGCCGAAGAGACCCAGTACTTC
CASSNSGGAEETQYF
>NA|TRBV19|NA|TRBJ2-1
TGTGCCAGTAGTATAGAATCGGGGGTGGGATACTACTACAATGAGCAGTTCTTC
CASSIESGVGYYYNEQFF
>NA|TRBV28|once|TRBJ1-2
TGTGCCAGCAGGCTATATGGCTACACCTTC
CASRLYGYTF
>NA|TRBV9|NA|TRBJ1-4
TGTGCCAGCAGCGAGGCGTTGGGACTCTCTAAACTGTTTTTT
CASSEALGLSKLFF
>TRBD1|TRBV7-2|NA|TRBJ1-2
TGTGCCAGCAGCTGGGGACAGGGAAACTATGGCTACACCTTC
CASSWGQGNYGYTF
>TRBD1|TRBV19|NA|TRBJ2-3
TGTGCCAGTAGTATAGTTGGACAGGCAGATACGCAGTATTTT
CASSIVGQADTQYF
>NA|TRBV6-5|NA|TRBJ2-3
TGTGCCAGCAGCCGGGGGACAGATACGCAGTATTTT
CASSRGTDTQYF
>TRBD1|TRBV27|NA|TRBJ1-6
TGTGCCAATCCCCCGGGACAGGATAATTCACCCCTCCACTTT
CANPPGQDNSPLHF
>TRBD2|TRBV18|NA|TRBJ2-2
TGTGCCAGCTCACCACTCAATCAGGGAGGGACCGGGGAGCTGTTTTTT
CASSPLNQGGTGELFF
>NA|TRBV6-5|NA|TRBJ1-2
TGTGCCAGCAGTTACTCACTCGGGAGCTACACCTTC
CASSYSLGSYTF
>TRBD1|TRBV9|NA|TRBJ2-7
TGTGCCAGCAGCCCAAGGACAGGGGGCTCCTACGAGCAGTACTTC
CASSPRTGGSYEQYF
>NA|TRBV10-3|NA|TRBJ1-5
TGTGCCATCAGTGCCCTAGGGGAAAGCAATCAGCCCCAGCATTTT
CAISALGESNQPQHF
>TRBD1|TRBV5-1|NA|TRBJ2-2
TGCGCCAGCAGCCCGGACAGGGGGAATGGCGGGGAGCTGTTTTTT
CASSPDRGNGGELFF
>NA|TRBV7-9|NA|TRBJ1-1
TGTGCCAGCAGCTTAGCCCACAGCCTTGAAGCTTTCTTT
CASSLAHSLEAFF
>TRBD1|TRBV6-1|NA|TRBJ1-2
TGTGCCAGCAGTGTAGGACAGGGAACCCCGTGGAATGGCTACACCTTC
CASSVGQGTPWNGYTF
>TRBD2|TRBV19|NA|TRBJ2-1
TGTGCCAGTCACGACCCGGGACTAGCGGAGGACAATGAGCAGTTCTTC
CASHDPGLAEDNEQFF